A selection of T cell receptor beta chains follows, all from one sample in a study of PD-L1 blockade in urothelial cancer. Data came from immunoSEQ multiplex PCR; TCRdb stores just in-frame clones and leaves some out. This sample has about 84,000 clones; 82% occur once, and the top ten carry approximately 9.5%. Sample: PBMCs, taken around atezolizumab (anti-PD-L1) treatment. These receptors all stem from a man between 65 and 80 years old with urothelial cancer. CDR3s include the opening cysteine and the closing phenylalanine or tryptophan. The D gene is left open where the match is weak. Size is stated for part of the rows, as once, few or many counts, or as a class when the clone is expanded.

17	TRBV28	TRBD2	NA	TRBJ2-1	CASSSRTTGGGYNEQFF	TGTGCCAGCAGTTCTCGTACAACGGGAGGTGGGTACAATGAGCAGTTCTTC
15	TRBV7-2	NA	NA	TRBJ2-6	CASSLNQAGANVLTF	TGTGCCAGCAGCTTAAACCAGGCTGGGGCCAACGTCCTGACTTTC
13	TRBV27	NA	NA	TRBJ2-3	CATSGSWTDTQYF	TGTGCCACTTCAGGGTCTTGGACAGATACGCAGTATTTT
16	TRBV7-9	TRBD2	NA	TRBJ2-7	CASSSPLTSGSYEQYF	TGTGCCAGCAGCTCTCCCCTTACTAGCGGGAGTTACGAGCAGTACTTC
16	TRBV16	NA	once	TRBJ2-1	CASSRTYVSVDNEQFF	TGTGCCAGCAGCCGTACGTACGTGTCTGTAGACAATGAGCAGTTCTTC
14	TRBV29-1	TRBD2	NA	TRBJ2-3	CSADSGGPADTQYF	TGCAGCGCGGATAGCGGGGGGCCGGCAGATACGCAGTATTTT
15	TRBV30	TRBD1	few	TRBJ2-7	CAWSVGTGVAYEQYF	TGTGCCTGGAGTGTTGGGACAGGGGTTGCGTACGAGCAGTACTTC
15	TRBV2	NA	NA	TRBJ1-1	CASSEAEVMNTEAFF	TGTGCCAGCAGTGAAGCTGAGGTCATGAACACTGAAGCTTTCTTT
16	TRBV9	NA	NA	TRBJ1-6	CASSEGLRVENSPLHF	TGTGCCAGCAGCGAGGGACTCAGGGTTGAAAATTCACCCCTCCACTTT
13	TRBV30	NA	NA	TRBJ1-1	CAWGRAGHTEAFF	TGTGCCTGGGGTCGGGCGGGCCACACTGAAGCTTTCTTT
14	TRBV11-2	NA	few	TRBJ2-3	CASSSSSRRDTQYF	TGTGCCAGCAGCTCCTCGTCTCGGCGGGATACGCAGTATTTT
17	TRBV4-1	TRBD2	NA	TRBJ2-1	CASSQDLASGTKGEQFF	TGCGCCAGCAGCCAAGACTTGGCTAGCGGTACTAAAGGTGAGCAGTTCTTC
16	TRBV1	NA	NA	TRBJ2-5	CTSSQARAARGETQYF	TGCACCAGCAGCCAGGCGCGGGCCGCTCGAGGGGAGACCCAGTACTTC
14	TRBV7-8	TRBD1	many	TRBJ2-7	CASSLAWTGNEQYF	TGTGCCAGCAGCTTAGCGTGGACAGGGAACGAGCAGTACTTC
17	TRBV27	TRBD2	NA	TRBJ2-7	CASSMGLAGAPGYEQYF	TGTGCCAGCTCCATGGGACTAGCGGGAGCCCCGGGCTACGAGCAGTACTTC
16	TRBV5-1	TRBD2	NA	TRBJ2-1	CASILVPSGGYNEQFF	TGCGCCAGCATCCTAGTCCCCAGCGGGGGCTACAATGAGCAGTTCTTC
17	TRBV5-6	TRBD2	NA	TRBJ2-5	CASSLGLAGAPGETQYF	TGTGCCAGCAGCCTGGGACTAGCGGGGGCCCCGGGGGAGACCCAGTACTTC
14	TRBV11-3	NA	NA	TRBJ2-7	CASSLRGMSYEQYF	TGTGCCAGCAGCTTACGAGGAATGTCCTACGAGCAGTACTTC
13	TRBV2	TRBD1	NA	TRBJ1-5	CASSGQGNQPQHF	TGTGCCAGCAGTGGACAGGGGAATCAGCCCCAGCATTTT
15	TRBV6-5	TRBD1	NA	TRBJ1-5	CASRNRQGNNQPQHF	TGTGCCAGCAGGAACAGACAGGGGAACAATCAGCCCCAGCATTTT
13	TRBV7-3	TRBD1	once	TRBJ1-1	CASSFDRDTEAFF	TGTGCCAGCAGCTTCGACAGGGACACTGAAGCTTTCTTT
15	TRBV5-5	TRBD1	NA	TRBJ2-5	CASSPTGATQETQYF	TGTGCCAGCAGCCCGACAGGGGCTACACAAGAGACCCAGTACTTC
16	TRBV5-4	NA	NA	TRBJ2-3	CASSVEVASGTDTQYF	TGTGCCAGCAGTGTGGAGGTGGCTAGCGGCACAGATACGCAGTATTTT
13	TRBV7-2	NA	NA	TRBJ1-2	CASSLATTNGYTF	TGTGCCAGCAGCTTAGCCACAACAAATGGCTACACCTTC
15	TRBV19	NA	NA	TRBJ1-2	CATSRGLDPPYGYTF	TGTGCCACCTCTAGGGGTTTAGATCCCCCCTATGGCTACACCTTC
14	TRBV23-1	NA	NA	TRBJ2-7	CASSREPDSYEQYF	TGCGCCAGCAGTCGCGAACCGGACAGCTACGAGCAGTACTTC
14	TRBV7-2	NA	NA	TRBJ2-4	CASSLGRAKNIQYF	TGTGCCAGCAGCTTGGGGAGAGCCAAAAACATTCAGTACTTC
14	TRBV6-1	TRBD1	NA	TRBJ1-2	CASRRGQGGYGYTF	TGTGCCAGCAGACGAGGACAGGGAGGCTATGGCTACACCTTC
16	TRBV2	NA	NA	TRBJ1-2	CASSEESGATLYGYTF	TGTGCCAGCAGTGAAGAATCAGGGGCCACCCTCTATGGCTACACCTTC
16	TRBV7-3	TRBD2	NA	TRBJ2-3	CASSPDGTSLADTQYF	TGTGCCAGCAGCCCCGATGGGACTAGTCTAGCAGATACGCAGTATTTT
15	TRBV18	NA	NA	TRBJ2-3	CASSPQGALLDTQYF	TGTGCCAGCTCACCACAGGGAGCTCTCCTGGATACGCAGTATTTT
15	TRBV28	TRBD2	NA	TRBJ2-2	CASSLLAGETGELFF	TGTGCCAGCAGTTTACTAGCGGGAGAGACCGGGGAGCTGTTTTTT
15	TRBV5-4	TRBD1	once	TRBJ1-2	CASSRPTGGDYGYTF	TGTGCCAGCAGCAGGCCAACAGGGGGCGACTATGGCTACACCTTC
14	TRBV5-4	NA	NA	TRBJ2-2	CASRRTPYTGELFF	TGTGCCAGCAGGAGGACACCCTACACCGGGGAGCTGTTTTTT
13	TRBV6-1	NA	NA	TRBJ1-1	CASSGGWNTEAFF	TGTGCCAGCAGTGGAGGGTGGAACACTGAAGCTTTCTTT
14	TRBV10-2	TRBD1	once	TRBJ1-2	CASRTSDRDYGYTF	TGCGCCAGCAGAACTTCGGACAGGGACTATGGCTACACCTTC
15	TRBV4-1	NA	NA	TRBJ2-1	CASSQAGLTYNEQFF	TGCGCCAGCAGCCAAGCAGGTCTAACCTACAATGAGCAGTTCTTC
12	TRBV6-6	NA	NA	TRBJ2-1	CASSYSGAEQFF	TGTGCCAGCAGTTACTCGGGGGCCGAGCAGTTCTTC
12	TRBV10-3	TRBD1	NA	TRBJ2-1	CAISVQGAEQFF	TGTGCCATCAGTGTGCAGGGGGCTGAGCAGTTCTTC
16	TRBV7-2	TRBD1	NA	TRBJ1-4	CASSLAGQGSNEKLFF	TGTGCCAGCAGCTTAGCGGGACAGGGCTCCAATGAAAAACTGTTTTTT
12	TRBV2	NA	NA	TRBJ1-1	CASKREIAEAFF	TGTGCCAGCAAGCGAGAGATCGCCGAAGCTTTCTTT
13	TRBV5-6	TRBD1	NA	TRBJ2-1	CASSFPDRGGVFF	TGTGCCAGCAGCTTCCCGGACAGGGGCGGAGTGTTCTTC
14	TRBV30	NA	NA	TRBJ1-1	CAWSIAEMNTEAFF	TGTGCCTGGAGTATCGCCGAGATGAACACTGAAGCTTTCTTT
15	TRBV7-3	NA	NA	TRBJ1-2	CASSSYLKIDYGYTF	TGTGCCAGCAGCTCCTACCTAAAGATTGACTATGGCTACACCTTC
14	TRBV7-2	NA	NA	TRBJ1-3	CASSVTGSGNTIYF	TGTGCCAGCAGCGTGACAGGCTCTGGAAACACCATATATTTT
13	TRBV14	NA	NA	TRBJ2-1	CASSQVSTSEQFF	TGTGCCAGCAGCCAAGTCTCAACCAGTGAGCAGTTCTTC
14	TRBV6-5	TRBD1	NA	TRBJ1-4	CASSKGQGYEKLFF	TGTGCCAGCAGTAAGGGACAGGGGTATGAAAAACTGTTTTTT
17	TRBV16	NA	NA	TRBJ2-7	CASSQLGFGGGHYEQYF	TGTGCCAGCAGCCAATTAGGGTTCGGCGGGGGACACTACGAGCAGTACTTC
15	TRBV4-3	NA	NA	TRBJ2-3	CASGASLGGPDTQYF	TGCGCCAGCGGCGCATCCCTGGGGGGGCCAGATACGCAGTATTTT
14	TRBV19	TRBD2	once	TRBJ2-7	CASSISGSAYEQYF	TGTGCCAGTAGTATTAGCGGGAGCGCCTACGAGCAGTACTTC
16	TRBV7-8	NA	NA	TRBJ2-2	CASSATSLQGTGELFF	TGTGCCAGCAGCGCTACCTCACTCCAGGGAACCGGGGAGCTGTTTTTT
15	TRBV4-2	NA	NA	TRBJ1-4	CASSQDRTANEKLFF	TGTGCCAGCAGCCAAGATCGGACAGCTAATGAAAAACTGTTTTTT
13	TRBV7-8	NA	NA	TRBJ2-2	CASSFSPAGELFF	TGTGCCAGCAGCTTTTCGCCGGCCGGGGAGCTGTTTTTT
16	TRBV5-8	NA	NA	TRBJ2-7	CASSLLPDYYSYEQYF	TGTGCCAGCAGCTTGCTTCCGGACTATTACTCCTACGAGCAGTACTTC
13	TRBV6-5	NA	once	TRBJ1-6	CASSPGSNSPLHF	TGTGCCAGCAGCCCCGGGAGTAACTCACCCCTCCACTTT
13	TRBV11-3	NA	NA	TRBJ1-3	CAISVQGGYTIYF	TGTGCCATATCAGTCCAGGGAGGGTACACCATATATTTT